These 6 T cell receptor beta chains were sequenced from one sample in a study of early T cells in non-severe SARS-CoV-2 infection. Using its own MiXCR run on the 5' RACE reads, TCRdb lists one record per CDR3 protein. The data contain tens of thousands of distinct CDR3 sequences, about 5% of them singletons. The specimen sequenced was whole blood. The receptors come from an adult who was a healthcare worker with PCR-confirmed SARS-CoV-2 infection or an uninfected control (not recorded which).

This clonotype showed up just a few times. The rearrangement uses TRBV6-6 and TRBJ2-1; D possibly corresponds to TRBD2 (6 bases). V was clipped by 6 bases and J by 0 bases, with 18 bases between them. Germline V CDR1 and CDR2: MNHNY, SVGAGI (reference sequence). The CDR3 sequence is 17 residues long. The chain's CDR3 is CASSRTSNPSSYNEQFF. The CDR3, as DNA: TGTGCCAGCAGCCGAACTAGCAACCCAAGCTCCTACAATGAGCAGTTCTTC.

This clonotype was seen repeatedly, ten times or more. The chain combines TRBV29-1 with TRBJ1-2; TRBD1 might be the D (6 bases). The germline V gene encodes CDR1 SQVTM and CDR2 ANQGSEA. Between the trimmed V and J ends, which lost 7 bases and 0 bases, there was a span of 15 bases. The CDR3 covers 14 residues. The CDR3 DNA reads as TGCAGCGCCGAACAGGGTTTCCCTAACTATGGCTACACCTTC. Encoded protein: CSAEQGFPNYGYTF.

This clonotype occurred many times. The V gene is TRBV11-2, the J gene TRBJ2-7; 7 bases match TRBD1. CDR1 and CDR2 (germline): SGHAT, FQNNGV. The CDR3 is 15 residues long. The junction had 14 bases not matched to a gene; V was cut back by 5 bases and J by 7 bases. CDR3 DNA: TGTGCCAGCAGCCCACAGGGTGGACAGGCTAGGGAGCAGTACTTC. It encodes CASSPQGGQAREQYF.

This clonotype appeared many times. This rearrangement joins TRBV2 to TRBJ2-5, with TRBD1 identical over 8 bases. The CDR3 totals 15 residues. Germline assignment: CDR1 SNHLY and CDR2 FYNNEI. V dropped 6 bases and J dropped 4; count of bases not matched to a gene: 10. The CDR3 here is CASRESTGEGETQYF. CDR3 DNA: TGTGCCAGCAGGGAGTCGACAGGGGAAGGAGAGACCCAGTACTTC.

The rearrangement uses TRBV5-6 and TRBJ2-7; D is possibly TRBD1 or TRBD2 (5 bases each). Per germline, CDR1 SGHDT and CDR2 YYEEEE. The V end was cut by 4 bases, the J end by 3 bases, with 14 bases between. The CDR3 totals 14 residues. The CDR3 loop reads CASSGTNQHYEQYF. In DNA, the CDR3 is TGTGCCAGCAGCGGGACGAATCAACACTACGAGCAGTACTTC.

The sample holds a few counts of this clonotype. The chain recombines TRBV7-2 with TRBJ2-7; 7 bases line up with TRBD1. V trimming: 4 bases; J trimming: 3 bases; junction bases outside the gene matches: 12. The CDR3 has 16 residues. Per germline, CDR1 SGHTA and CDR2 FQGNSA. The CDR3 DNA reads TGTGCCAGCAGCTCGAACCAGGGGGAAGGGGTCTACGAGCAGTACTTC. As protein: CASSSNQGEGVYEQYF.